The clone carrying this T cell receptor beta chain has a handful of counts. The antigen is not known. A much more abundant neighbour one base away suggests this may be a read error. The data originate from a study of blood T cells in healthy people across ages. A sample-barcoded 5' primer and a J-beta primer mix were used in a second PCR of roughly 7 to 12 cycles. TCRdb re-called the 5' RACE reads through MiXCR, storing one row per CDR3 protein. The data contain approximately 680,000 distinct CDR3 sequences, approximately 31% of them seen just once; the ten biggest clones take up 15% to 17%. Study results and limitations: CMV status of donors was unknown, possibly confounding expanded clonotype changes.

The germline V gene has CDR1 MNHEY and CDR2 SMNVEV (reference sequence). The CDR3 has 14 residues. V shed 5 bases, J shed 9 bases, and the junction held 11 bases outside the gene matches. The specimen sequenced was blood. The V gene is TRBV27, the J gene TRBJ2-5, with 8 bases identical to TRBD1. The clonotype originates from a woman of 80 years or more in good health. In nucleotides, the CDR3 is TGTGCCAGCAGTCTTGACAGGGGTTGGGAGCCCCAGTACTTC. Translated, it gives CASSLDRGWEPQYF.